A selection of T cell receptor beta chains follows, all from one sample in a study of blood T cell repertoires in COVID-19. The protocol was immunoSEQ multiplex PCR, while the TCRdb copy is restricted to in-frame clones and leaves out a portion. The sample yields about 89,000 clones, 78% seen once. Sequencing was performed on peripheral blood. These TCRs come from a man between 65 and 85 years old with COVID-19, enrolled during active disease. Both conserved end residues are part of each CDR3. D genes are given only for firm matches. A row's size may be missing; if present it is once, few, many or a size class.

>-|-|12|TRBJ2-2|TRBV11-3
TGTGCCAGCAGCCTTCGGGGCGGGGAGCTGTTTTTT
CASSLRGGELFF
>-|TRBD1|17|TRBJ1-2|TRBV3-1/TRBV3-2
TGTGCCAGCAGCCAAGCAGGACAGGGGGCGCGATCATATGGCTACACCTTC
CASSQAGQGARSYGYTF
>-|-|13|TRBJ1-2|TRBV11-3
TGTGCCAGCAGCTTAGTGTCAGAATATGGCTACACCTTC
CASSLVSEYGYTF
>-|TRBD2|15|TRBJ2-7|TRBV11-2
TGTGCCAGCAGCTTAGGGGGCGGGAGCGGCTACGAGCAGTACTTC
CASSLGGGSGYEQYF
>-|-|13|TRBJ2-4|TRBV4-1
TGCGCCAGCAGCCAATTCAACTCAAACATTCAGTACTTC
CASSQFNSNIQYF
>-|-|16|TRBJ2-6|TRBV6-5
TGTGCCAGCAGTTACTCGACTAACTCTGGGGCCAACGTCCTGACTTTC
CASSYSTNSGANVLTF
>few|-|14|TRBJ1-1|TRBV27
TGTGCCAGCAGTTTCGGACAGCTTGACGGTGAAGCTTTCTTT
CASSFGQLDGEAFF
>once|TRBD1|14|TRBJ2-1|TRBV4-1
TGCGCCAGCAGTCGGGACAGCTCCTACAATGAGCAGTTCTTC
CASSRDSSYNEQFF
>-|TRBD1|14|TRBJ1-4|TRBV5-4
TGTGCCAGCAGCCCCGGACAGGGACAGGAAAAACTGTTTTTT
CASSPGQGQEKLFF
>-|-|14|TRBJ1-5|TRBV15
TGTGCCACCAGCCGTAGGGAAGAGGGTCAGCCCCAGCATTTT
CATSRREEGQPQHF
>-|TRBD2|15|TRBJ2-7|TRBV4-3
TGCGCCAGCAGCCAAGATTACGGGAGGGCCTACGAGCAGTACTTC
CASSQDYGRAYEQYF
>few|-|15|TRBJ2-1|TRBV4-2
TGTGCCAGCAGCCAAGATATAGGACTTTCCAATGAGCAGTTCTTC
CASSQDIGLSNEQFF
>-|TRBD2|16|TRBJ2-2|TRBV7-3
TGTGCCAGCAGCTTAACGCTAGCGGGGGGCGCCGGGGAGCTGTTTTTT
CASSLTLAGGAGELFF
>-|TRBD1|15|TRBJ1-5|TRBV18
TGTGCCAGCTCACCCGGACAGGGGGCCAGCCAGCCCCAGCATTTT
CASSPGQGASQPQHF
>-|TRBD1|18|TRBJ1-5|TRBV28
TGTGCCAGCAGTTTTCAAGGACAGGGGACCCTTAGCAATCAGCCCCAGCATTTT
CASSFQGQGTLSNQPQHF
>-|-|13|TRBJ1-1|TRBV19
TGTGCCAGTAGTATAGCCAGGAACACTGAAGCTTTCTTT
CASSIARNTEAFF
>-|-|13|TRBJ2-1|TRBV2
TGTGCCAGCAGCCCGGGAGCCTACAATGAGCAGTTCTTC
CASSPGAYNEQFF
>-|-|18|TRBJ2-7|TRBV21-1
TGTGCCAGCAGCCCACGGCTCTCTAGCGGGAGGACCGTCCTGGAGCAGTACTTC
CASSPRLSSGRTVLEQYF
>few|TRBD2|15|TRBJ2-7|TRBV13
TGTGCCAGCAGCTCGCCCACAAGCGGGGGGAAGGAGCAGTACTTC
CASSSPTSGGKEQYF
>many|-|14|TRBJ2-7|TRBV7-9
TGTGCCAGCAGCTTAGGCAGTCAATCCTACGAGCAGTACTTC
CASSLGSQSYEQYF
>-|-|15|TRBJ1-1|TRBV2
TGTGCCAGCACGGCGGACAGAGACATGAACACTGAAGCTTTCTTT
CASTADRDMNTEAFF
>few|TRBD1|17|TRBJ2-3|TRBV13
TGTGCCAGCAGCTCACAACCGGGACAGGGGGGGACAGATACGCAGTATTTT
CASSSQPGQGGTDTQYF